The rows below give T cell receptor beta chains drawn from one sample of a study of blood T cells in healthy people across ages. TCRdb fed the 5' RACE reads into MiXCR, producing one record per CDR3 protein. The sample lists almost 800,000 distinct CDR3 sequences; roughly 64% were seen once. The material sequenced was blood. All receptors derive from a man under 40 in good health. Each CDR3 is given with its conserved first and last residue. Fields, in order: CDR3 protein, CDR3 DNA, J gene, V gene, clone size, D gene. D genes are given only for firm matches. Size is omitted from some rows. Given values are once, few, many or a class for expanded clones.

cdr3_aa: CASSQEIRGPDTQYF
cdr3_nt: TGCGCCAGCAGCCAAGAAATCAGGGGGCCGGATACGCAGTATTTT
j_call: TRBJ2-3
v_call: TRBV4-1
clone_size: once
d_call: TRBD1

cdr3_aa: CAISLEEGSYNEQFF
cdr3_nt: TGTGCCATCAGTCTAGAGGAGGGGTCCTACAATGAGCAGTTCTTC
j_call: TRBJ2-1
v_call: TRBV10-3
clone_size: few
d_call: -

cdr3_aa: CASGQEAGNTEAFF
cdr3_nt: TGCGCCAGCGGCCAAGAGGCGGGAAACACTGAAGCTTTCTTT
j_call: TRBJ1-1
v_call: TRBV4-3
clone_size: once
d_call: -

cdr3_aa: CSVFSGANVLTF
cdr3_nt: TGCAGCGTTTTCTCTGGGGCCAACGTCCTGACTTTC
j_call: TRBJ2-6
v_call: TRBV29-1
clone_size: few
d_call: -

cdr3_aa: CASSGVGFTEAFF
cdr3_nt: TGTGCCAGCAGTGGCGTGGGGTTCACTGAAGCTTTCTTT
j_call: TRBJ1-1
v_call: TRBV6-1
clone_size: -
d_call: -

cdr3_aa: CSVEDQRDTQYF
cdr3_nt: TGCAGCGTTGAAGATCAAAGAGATACGCAGTATTTT
j_call: TRBJ2-3
v_call: TRBV29-1
clone_size: -
d_call: -

cdr3_aa: CASSFQGAYGYTF
cdr3_nt: TGTGCCAGCAGTTTCCAGGGGGCGTATGGCTACACCTTC
j_call: TRBJ1-2
v_call: TRBV27
clone_size: -
d_call: TRBD1

cdr3_aa: CASSQDLGAYYEQYF
cdr3_nt: TGCGCCAGCAGCCAAGATCTAGGGGCTTACTACGAGCAGTACTTC
j_call: TRBJ2-7
v_call: TRBV4-1
clone_size: many
d_call: -

cdr3_aa: CSAPQSGQGARANYGYTF
cdr3_nt: TGCAGTGCTCCCCAATCTGGACAGGGGGCCAGAGCTAACTATGGCTACACCTTC
j_call: TRBJ1-2
v_call: TRBV20-1
clone_size: -
d_call: TRBD1

cdr3_aa: CASRAGNEQFF
cdr3_nt: TGTGCCAGTAGAGCCGGCAATGAGCAGTTCTTC
j_call: TRBJ2-1
v_call: TRBV19
clone_size: -
d_call: -

cdr3_aa: CSAGPPVGYNEQFF
cdr3_nt: TGCAGTGCTGGACCGCCGGTGGGCTACAATGAGCAGTTCTTC
j_call: TRBJ2-1
v_call: TRBV20-1
clone_size: few
d_call: -

cdr3_aa: CASSQDTDMGQAYGYTF
cdr3_nt: TGCGCCAGCAGCCAAGATACAGACATGGGACAGGCCTATGGCTACACCTTC
j_call: TRBJ1-2
v_call: TRBV4-3
clone_size: -
d_call: TRBD1

cdr3_aa: CASSPRTSTYEQYF
cdr3_nt: TGTGCCAGCTCACCAAGGACTAGCACCTACGAGCAGTACTTC
j_call: TRBJ2-7
v_call: TRBV18
clone_size: few
d_call: TRBD2

cdr3_aa: CASSGELQETQYF
cdr3_nt: TGCGCCAGTAGCGGGGAGTTACAAGAGACCCAGTACTTC
j_call: TRBJ2-5
v_call: TRBV5-1
clone_size: -
d_call: TRBD2

cdr3_aa: CATSRDGRGGADTQYF
cdr3_nt: TGTGCCACCAGCAGAGATGGCCGCGGGGGGGCAGATACGCAGTATTTT
j_call: TRBJ2-3
v_call: TRBV15
clone_size: -
d_call: TRBD2

cdr3_aa: CASGATENEQFF
cdr3_nt: TGTGCCAGCGGGGCGACAGAAAATGAGCAGTTCTTC
j_call: TRBJ2-1
v_call: TRBV27
clone_size: -
d_call: -

cdr3_aa: CSVYPGGEETQYF
cdr3_nt: TGCAGCGTTTACCCAGGGGGTGAAGAGACCCAGTACTTC
j_call: TRBJ2-5
v_call: TRBV29-1
clone_size: -
d_call: TRBD1

cdr3_aa: CATSDLVADTQYF
cdr3_nt: TGTGCCACCAGTGATTTAGTTGCAGATACGCAGTATTTT
j_call: TRBJ2-3
v_call: TRBV24-1
clone_size: few
d_call: -

cdr3_aa: CSAEAGFSYNEQFF
cdr3_nt: TGCAGCGCTGAAGCGGGGTTCTCCTACAATGAGCAGTTCTTC
j_call: TRBJ2-1
v_call: TRBV29-1
clone_size: -
d_call: TRBD2

cdr3_aa: CSARGRLGTAEQYF
cdr3_nt: TGCAGTGCTAGGGGACGACTAGGGACTGCCGAGCAGTACTTC
j_call: TRBJ2-7
v_call: TRBV20-1
clone_size: -
d_call: -

cdr3_aa: CSASQTWETDTQYF
cdr3_nt: TGCAGTGCCAGCCAGACGTGGGAGACAGATACGCAGTATTTT
j_call: TRBJ2-3
v_call: TRBV20-1
clone_size: -
d_call: -

cdr3_aa: CASSTGGLAGVGETQYF
cdr3_nt: TGCGCCAGCAGCACCGGCGGACTAGCGGGAGTTGGAGAGACCCAGTACTTC
j_call: TRBJ2-5
v_call: TRBV5-1
clone_size: -
d_call: TRBD2

cdr3_aa: CASRGLAGAGSTDTQYF
cdr3_nt: TGTGCTAGTAGAGGACTAGCGGGGGCCGGTAGCACAGATACGCAGTATTTT
j_call: TRBJ2-3
v_call: TRBV12-5
clone_size: -
d_call: TRBD2

cdr3_aa: CASSRVGTGDGETQYF
cdr3_nt: TGTGCCAGCAGCCGCGTTGGGACAGGGGACGGGGAGACCCAGTACTTC
j_call: TRBJ2-5
v_call: TRBV4-2
clone_size: -
d_call: TRBD1

cdr3_aa: CSVGLASTDTQYF
cdr3_nt: TGCAGCGTTGGGCTTGCTAGCACAGATACGCAGTATTTT
j_call: TRBJ2-3
v_call: TRBV29-1
clone_size: few
d_call: -

cdr3_aa: CASSGRQDEKLFF
cdr3_nt: TGCGCCAGCAGTGGACGCCAGGATGAAAAACTGTTTTTT
j_call: TRBJ1-4
v_call: TRBV5-1
clone_size: -
d_call: -

cdr3_aa: CASSPARGQKAYEQYF
cdr3_nt: TGTGCCAGCAGTCCGGCCCGGGGACAGAAAGCCTACGAGCAGTACTTC
j_call: TRBJ2-7
v_call: TRBV25-1
clone_size: -
d_call: TRBD1

cdr3_aa: CSVEGTGGRMTEAFF
cdr3_nt: TGCAGCGTTGAAGGGACAGGGGGCAGGATGACTGAAGCTTTCTTT
j_call: TRBJ1-1
v_call: TRBV29-1
clone_size: -
d_call: TRBD1

cdr3_aa: CASSQEGRPNSPLHF
cdr3_nt: TGTGCCAGCAGCCAAGAGGGCAGACCTAATTCACCCCTCCACTTT
j_call: TRBJ1-6
v_call: TRBV4-2
clone_size: once
d_call: -

cdr3_aa: CASRLGLGLEQYF
cdr3_nt: TGCGCCAGCAGATTGGGACTAGGGTTGGAGCAGTACTTC
j_call: TRBJ2-5
v_call: TRBV5-1
clone_size: -
d_call: TRBD2

cdr3_aa: CAISKRIMLGNEQFF
cdr3_nt: TGTGCCATCAGTAAAAGAATAATGCTGGGAAATGAGCAGTTCTTC
j_call: TRBJ2-1
v_call: TRBV10-3
clone_size: -
d_call: -

cdr3_aa: CASSLAGKGAFF
cdr3_nt: TGTGCCAGCAGTTTAGCCGGGAAGGGCGCTTTCTTT
j_call: TRBJ1-1
v_call: TRBV12-3/TRBV12-4
clone_size: -
d_call: -

cdr3_aa: CSAGTGLSYEQYF
cdr3_nt: TGCAGTGCTGGGACAGGGCTTTCCTACGAGCAGTACTTC
j_call: TRBJ2-7
v_call: TRBV20-1
clone_size: -
d_call: TRBD1

cdr3_aa: CSVIRSLETQYF
cdr3_nt: TGCAGCGTTATCAGGAGCCTAGAGACCCAGTACTTC
j_call: TRBJ2-5
v_call: TRBV29-1
clone_size: few
d_call: -

cdr3_aa: CSASKASGFLGADTQYF
cdr3_nt: TGCAGTGCTAGCAAAGCCTCGGGGTTTTTAGGAGCTGATACGCAGTATTTT
j_call: TRBJ2-3
v_call: TRBV20-1
clone_size: -
d_call: -

cdr3_aa: CASKRDGNSPLHF
cdr3_nt: TGTGCCAGCAAACGGGACGGAAATTCACCCCTCCACTTT
j_call: TRBJ1-6
v_call: TRBV2
clone_size: -
d_call: -

cdr3_aa: CSVEGADEGALYEQYF
cdr3_nt: TGCAGCGTTGAAGGGGCGGATGAGGGGGCCCTATACGAGCAGTACTTC
j_call: TRBJ2-7
v_call: TRBV29-1
clone_size: -
d_call: TRBD1

cdr3_aa: CSSRTGNRRYF
cdr3_nt: TGCAGCTCTCGGACAGGGAACCGGCGGTATTTT
j_call: TRBJ2-3
v_call: TRBV29-1
clone_size: -
d_call: TRBD1

cdr3_aa: CAISVGTSGSIDTQYF
cdr3_nt: TGTGCCATCAGTGTCGGGACTAGCGGGAGCATAGATACGCAGTATTTT
j_call: TRBJ2-3
v_call: TRBV10-3
clone_size: -
d_call: TRBD2

cdr3_aa: CSAERRDRGYEQYF
cdr3_nt: TGCAGTGCTGAGCGCCGGGACAGGGGTTACGAGCAGTACTTC
j_call: TRBJ2-7
v_call: TRBV20-1
clone_size: -
d_call: TRBD1

cdr3_aa: CASSSQGTGEAFF
cdr3_nt: TGTGCCAGCAGTTCCCAAGGGACAGGTGAAGCTTTCTTT
j_call: TRBJ1-1
v_call: TRBV2
clone_size: -
d_call: TRBD1

cdr3_aa: CSVGTGAKNIQYF
cdr3_nt: TGCAGCGTTGGCACGGGAGCCAAAAACATTCAGTACTTC
j_call: TRBJ2-4
v_call: TRBV29-1
clone_size: few
d_call: -

cdr3_aa: CASSQRTSGTYNEQYF
cdr3_nt: TGCGCCAGCAGCCAACGGACTAGCGGGACCTACAATGAGCAGTACTTC
j_call: TRBJ2-7
v_call: TRBV4-3
clone_size: -
d_call: TRBD2

cdr3_aa: CASSLGQGAVQYF
cdr3_nt: TGTGCCAGCAGTCTGGGACAGGGGGCCGTGCAGTACTTC
j_call: TRBJ2-7
v_call: TRBV6-6
clone_size: few
d_call: TRBD1

cdr3_aa: CASSLEVQETQYF
cdr3_nt: TGCGCCAGCAGCTTGGAAGTGCAAGAGACCCAGTACTTC
j_call: TRBJ2-5
v_call: TRBV5-1
clone_size: -
d_call: -

cdr3_aa: CASSGTGVTEAFF
cdr3_nt: TGTGCCAGCTCCGGGACAGGGGTCACTGAAGCTTTCTTT
j_call: TRBJ1-1
v_call: TRBV2
clone_size: -
d_call: TRBD1

cdr3_aa: CASSPRVGGVSPLHF
cdr3_nt: TGTGCCAGCAGCCCAAGAGTTGGGGGGGTTTCACCCCTCCACTTT
j_call: TRBJ1-6
v_call: TRBV12-3/TRBV12-4
clone_size: -
d_call: -

cdr3_aa: CASSQDSATGEQYF
cdr3_nt: TGTGCCAGCAGCCAAGATTCTGCCACCGGCGAGCAGTACTTC
j_call: TRBJ2-7
v_call: TRBV3-1
clone_size: once
d_call: -

cdr3_aa: CASEQRAQETQYF
cdr3_nt: TGTGCCAGTGAACAGCGGGCACAAGAGACCCAGTACTTC
j_call: TRBJ2-5
v_call: TRBV28
clone_size: -
d_call: -

cdr3_aa: CASSQLLAGGEQFF
cdr3_nt: TGCGCCAGCAGCCAGCTACTAGCGGGAGGTGAGCAGTTCTTC
j_call: TRBJ2-1
v_call: TRBV4-3
clone_size: few
d_call: TRBD2

cdr3_aa: CASSSGQGGNIQYF
cdr3_nt: TGCGCCAGCAGCTCCGGACAGGGGGGAAACATTCAGTACTTC
j_call: TRBJ2-4
v_call: TRBV5-1
clone_size: -
d_call: TRBD1